The rows below give T cell receptor beta chains drawn from one sample of a study of shared clonotypes between healthy human individuals. Data came from immunoSEQ multiplex PCR; TCRdb stores just in-frame clones and leaves some out. Here the sample spans around 2.3 million clones, more than 90% being singletons. What was sequenced was naive CD4+ T cells sorted from blood. These receptors were taken from a man younger than 30 in good health. Each CDR3 is given with its conserved first and last residue. The D gene is left open where the match is weak. Clone size is shown for a subset of rows, as once, few, many or a class of expanded clone.

-	TRBV6-5	TRBD1	TRBJ2-7	TGTGCCAGCAGTAATGGACAGGGGAGCTACGAGCAGTACTTC	CASSNGQGSYEQYF
-	TRBV11-3	-	TRBJ2-5	TGTGCCAGCAGCCCCAGAACGTCTGACTCCGGAGAGACCCAGTACTTC	CASSPRTSDSGETQYF
-	TRBV28	-	TRBJ2-7	TGTGCCAGCAGTTTATGGCAGGGAGCCTACGAGCAGTACTTC	CASSLWQGAYEQYF
-	TRBV7-3	-	TRBJ2-1	TGTGCCAGCAGCTTAATGGCTCGGGATGAGCAGTTCTTC	CASSLMARDEQFF
-	TRBV12-1	-	TRBJ1-1	TGTGCCAGCAGGCCTACAGAGAACACTGAAGCTTTCTTT	CASRPTENTEAFF
-	TRBV10-3	TRBD1	TRBJ2-3	TGTGCCATCAGTGATGGGACAGGCCACACAGATACGCAGTATTTT	CAISDGTGHTDTQYF
-	TRBV30	-	TRBJ1-1	TGTGCCTGGAGTCGGGGTTTGAACACTGAAGCTTTCTTT	CAWSRGLNTEAFF
-	TRBV29-1	-	TRBJ2-1	TGCAGCGTTGGATCCTCGCTATACAATGAGCAGTTCTTC	CSVGSSLYNEQFF
-	TRBV5-1	-	TRBJ1-6	TGCGCCAGCAGCTTAGACGGTGGTAATTCACCCCTCCACTTT	CASSLDGGNSPLHF
-	TRBV4-3	TRBD1	TRBJ2-3	TGCGCCAGCAGCCGGGACAGGTCCACAGATACGCAGTATTTT	CASSRDRSTDTQYF
-	TRBV18	-	TRBJ2-1	TGTGCCAGCTCACCACAAAGTTTCACAGGCTCCTACAATGAGCAGTTCTTC	CASSPQSFTGSYNEQFF
-	TRBV4-1	-	TRBJ2-5	TGCGCCAGCAGTCCCGCGGCAGGGGACCCCAGTGAGACCCAGTACTTC	CASSPAAGDPSETQYF
-	TRBV5-4	-	TRBJ2-7	TGTGCCAGCAGCACCGGGACGGCCCCCTACGAGCAGTACTTC	CASSTGTAPYEQYF
-	TRBV7-9	TRBD2	TRBJ2-3	TGTGCCAGCAGCCCGAACTCGGGACTAGCCCTCACAGATACGCAGTATTTT	CASSPNSGLALTDTQYF
-	TRBV7-9	TRBD1	TRBJ2-5	TGTGCCAGCAGCTATGGCACGGACAGGACCAAGGAGACCCAGTACTTC	CASSYGTDRTKETQYF
-	TRBV28	-	TRBJ1-1	TGTGCCAGCGGGAGCGCAGGGGCGCTGGGATTAAACACTGAAGCTTTCTTT	CASGSAGALGLNTEAFF
-	TRBV6-1	-	TRBJ2-5	TGTGCCTTACGAGGGGACGGAGAGACCCAGTACTTC	CALRGDGETQYF
-	TRBV10-3	-	TRBJ1-2	TGTGCCATCAGTGAAGGACAGCCGATCACTGGCTTCGGCTACACCTTC	CAISEGQPITGFGYTF
once	TRBV28	TRBD2	TRBJ2-4	TGTGCCAGCGCGTTTTCGAGTAGCGGGGGGTTTGGCATTCAGTACTTC	CASAFSSSGGFGIQYF
-	TRBV27	-	TRBJ1-6	TGTGCCAGCAGTTTAGTGTCGAACTCCTATAATTCACCCCTCCACTTT	CASSLVSNSYNSPLHF
-	TRBV28	TRBD1	TRBJ2-7	TGTGCCAGCAGCCCCGGGACAGGGAGTGGGGAGCAGTACTTC	CASSPGTGSGEQYF
-	TRBV9	-	TRBJ1-3	TGTGCCAGCAACACAGGGCAGACAAGCTCTGGAAACACCATATATTTT	CASNTGQTSSGNTIYF
once	TRBV7-2	-	TRBJ1-1	TGTGCCAGCAGCTTAGGGGCAATTTTGATGAACACTGAAGCTTTCTTT	CASSLGAILMNTEAFF
-	TRBV28	-	TRBJ2-7	TGTGCCAGCAGCTCAAGGGGGGCGACATTCGAGCAGTACTTC	CASSSRGATFEQYF
-	TRBV10-3	TRBD2	TRBJ2-3	TGTGCCATCAGTGCCCCGACTAGCGGGGGGGCGAATACGCAGTATTTT	CAISAPTSGGANTQYF
-	TRBV30	-	TRBJ1-1	TGTGCCTGGAGTTTGGGCACTGAAGCTTTCTTT	CAWSLGTEAFF
-	TRBV7-9	TRBD1	TRBJ1-3	TGTGCCAGCAGCTTCACCGGGACAGGGTTAAACACCATATATTTT	CASSFTGTGLNTIYF
-	TRBV5-1	-	TRBJ2-7	TGCGCCAGCAGCTTGGGGGGCAGTATGACCTCCTACGAGCAGTACTTC	CASSLGGSMTSYEQYF
-	TRBV5-4	TRBD1	TRBJ1-1	TGTGCCAGCAGCCTGAGGGACAGTGAAGCTTTCTTT	CASSLRDSEAFF
-	TRBV27	-	TRBJ1-4	TGTGCCAGCAGACCAGACAGCCCCTGGGAAAAACTGTTTTTT	CASRPDSPWEKLFF
-	TRBV4-2	TRBD2	TRBJ2-5	TGTGCCAGCAGCCAAGGATTGGTAGCGGGAGAAGAGACCCAGTACTTC	CASSQGLVAGEETQYF
-	TRBV2	TRBD1	TRBJ2-5	TGTGCCAGCGCCGACAGGGGGCCAGGAGAGACCCAGTACTTC	CASADRGPGETQYF
-	TRBV30	-	TRBJ1-2	TGTGCCTGGAGTGTACAGTGGGATTTCGGTGGCTACACCTTC	CAWSVQWDFGGYTF
-	TRBV7-2	-	TRBJ1-3	TGTGCCAGCAGCACACAGGCCCTCTCTGGAAACACCATATATTTT	CASSTQALSGNTIYF
once	TRBV6-1	TRBD2	TRBJ2-7	TGTGCCAGCACGAGAGCGGGGGGGGTTTACGAGCAGTACTTC	CASTRAGGVYEQYF
-	TRBV11-3	TRBD2	TRBJ2-1	TGTGCCAGCAGCCTAGCCGGGACTAGCGGGAGAAATGAGCAGTTCTTC	CASSLAGTSGRNEQFF
-	TRBV30	-	TRBJ2-3	TGTGCCTGGAGTTTGAACTACGGTAATACGCAGTATTTT	CAWSLNYGNTQYF
-	TRBV30	-	TRBJ1-6	TGTGCCTGGAGGGGGACTGCAAGGCGGTCACCCCTCCACTTT	CAWRGTARRSPLHF
few	TRBV7-3	-	TRBJ1-6	TGTGCCAGCAGCTTAGACAGAGATAATTCACCCCTCCACTTT	CASSLDRDNSPLHF
-	TRBV2	TRBD1	TRBJ2-6	TGTGCCAGCAGTTCGGACAGGGGGACCGGGGCCAACGTCCTGACTTTC	CASSSDRGTGANVLTF
once	TRBV19	-	TRBJ2-2	TGTGCCAGTAGTATAGGTCTGTGGAACACCGGGGAGCTGTTTTTT	CASSIGLWNTGELFF
-	TRBV6-5	-	TRBJ2-3	TGTGCCAGCACCAAGGGGGTCCCCACAGATACGCAGTATTTT	CASTKGVPTDTQYF
-	TRBV6-1	TRBD1	TRBJ1-1	TGTGCCAGCAGTGAAATCCCAGGGGGCTCGTGGGCTGAAGCTTTCTTT	CASSEIPGGSWAEAFF
-	TRBV27	-	TRBJ2-5	TGTGCCAGCAGTTTATACGGAGAGACCCAGTACTTC	CASSLYGETQYF
-	TRBV21-1	-	TRBJ1-6	TGTGCCAGCAGCAAAGGTCGGCGAGGCCTAGGGGGTAATTCACCCCTCCACTTT	CASSKGRRGLGGNSPLHF
-	TRBV5-1	-	TRBJ1-1	TGCGCCAGCAGCTTGGGAGAGGGCCCGGGCACTGAAGCTTTCTTT	CASSLGEGPGTEAFF
-	TRBV4-3	-	TRBJ2-7	TGCGCCAGCAGCCAAGATGAAAACTCCCGGGGTTCAGGGGAGCAGTACTTC	CASSQDENSRGSGEQYF
-	TRBV11-1	TRBD1	TRBJ2-7	TGTGCCAGCAGCGCCGGGACAGCGGCCTACGAGCAGTACTTC	CASSAGTAAYEQYF
once	TRBV7-2	TRBD2	TRBJ2-6	TGTGCCGTGACTAGCGGGGGGCAAGGGGCCAACGTCCTGACTTTC	CAVTSGGQGANVLTF
-	TRBV6-5	TRBD2	TRBJ2-1	TGTGCCAGCTCTCCGGGACTACTGGTTAATGAGCAGTTCTTC	CASSPGLLVNEQFF
-	TRBV2	TRBD1	TRBJ2-1	TGTGCCAGCAGCGCCAGGGGGACAGGGAATTGGAATGAGCAGTTCTTC	CASSARGTGNWNEQFF
-	TRBV5-4	-	TRBJ2-7	TGTGCCAGCAGCGGTACGCCGAGCTCCTACGAGCAGTACTTC	CASSGTPSSYEQYF